A single sample is the source of the 25 T cell receptor beta chains below, sequenced in a study of T cell responses to AZD1222 COVID-19 vaccine. The repertoire was sequenced with immunoSEQ multiplex PCR; TCRdb's copy has only in-frame clones and lacks some. The data hold 95,000 to 100,000 clones, with roughly 87% observed a single time. The sequencing here drew on peripheral blood, taken on day 0 of AZD1222 vaccination. The receptors here all came from an adult in good health.

This chain links TRBV29-1 with TRBJ1-2; 8 bases agree with TRBD1. V trimming: 4 bases; J trimming: 7 bases; junction bases outside the gene matches: 11. The CDR3 consists of 14 residues. In germline, CDR1 is SQVTM, CDR2 ANQGSEA. The CDR3 sequence: CSVVGPAGGFGYTF. The CDR3 nucleotides are TGCAGCGTTGTTGGGCCGGCAGGGGGCTTTGGCTACACCTTC.

The chain uses TRBV20-1 and TRBJ2-2; the D gene could be TRBD1 or TRBD2 (5 bases each). The germline CDR1 and CDR2 sequences are DFQATT and SNEGSKA (reference sequence). The V end lost 5 bases, the J end lost 0 bases, and 10 bases lay between the germline ends. The CDR3 extends over 14 amino acids. The CDR3 sequence: CSARGDPNTGELFF. The CDR3 nucleotides are TGCAGTGCTCGTGGGGACCCGAACACCGGGGAGCTGTTTTTT.

In its sample, this clone was seen a few times. J is TRBJ1-4 and V is TRBV15, with D perhaps TRBD1 (5 bases). The germline V and J ends were trimmed by 5 bases and 7 bases, with 17 bases remaining between them. The CDR3 extends over 15 amino acids. In germline, CDR1 is LNHNV, CDR2 YYDKDF (reference sequence). The CDR3 nucleotides are TGTGCCACCAGCTCCCGACGCTCCGGGGGTGAAAAACTGTTTTTT. It specifies CATSSRRSGGEKLFF.

The chain uses TRBV11-2 and TRBJ2-5; D not certain. Per germline, CDR1 SGHAT and CDR2 FQNNGV. Between the trimmed V and J ends, which lost 0 bases and 0 bases, there was a span of 5 bases. The CDR3 runs 14 residues. The CDR3 sequence is CASSLEAYQETQYF. Written as DNA, the CDR3 is TGTGCCAGCAGCTTAGAAGCGTACCAAGAGACCCAGTACTTC.

The chain combines TRBV5-1 with TRBJ2-7, with 8 bases matching TRBD1. From germline, CDR1 is SGHRS and CDR2 YFSETQ. The ends lost 3 bases at V and 8 bases at J; junction bases unmatched: 7. CDR3 length: 13 amino acids. CDR3 loop: CASSWDGQGKQYF. CDR3 nucleotides: TGCGCCAGCAGCTGGGACGGACAGGGAAAGCAGTACTTC.

This chain links TRBV19 with TRBJ1-5; maybe TRBD1 (5 bases). In germline, CDR1 is LNHDA, CDR2 SQIVND (reference sequence). The CDR3 is made up of 13 amino acids. Trimming took off 1 base at V and 4 bases at J, with 5 bases between the two ends. The CDR3 spells CASSIGGNQPQHF. The DNA of the CDR3 is TGTGCCAGTAGTATAGGGGGGAATCAGCCCCAGCATTTT. Based on the CDR3 plus reference TRBV19 and TRBJ1-5, the full variable domain is DGGITQSPKYLFRKEGQNVTLSCEQNLNHDAMYWYRQDPGQGLRLIYYSQIVNDFQKGDIAEGYSVSREKKESFPLTVTSAQKNPTAFYLCASSIGGNQPQHFGDGTRLSIL.

This chain uses TRBV6-1 with TRBJ2-7, with 9 positions matching TRBD2. Trimming took 2 bases from V and 13 from J; bases not matched to a gene: 9. CDR3 size: 13 residues. CDR1 is MNHNS and CDR2 is SASEGT in the germline V gene. The CDR3 reads CASSEITSGPHYF. Written as DNA, the CDR3 is TGTGCCAGCAGTGAAATAACTAGCGGGCCGCATTACTTC.

This rearrangement joins TRBV5-1 to TRBJ2-3; TRBD1 matches 7 bases. Trimming took 0 bases from V and 2 from J; bases not matched to a gene: 12. The CDR3 has 18 amino acids. Germline V CDR1 and CDR2: SGHRS, YFSETQ. For the CDR3, the DNA is TGCGCCAGCAGCTTGGGCTTGCCGGACAGGAGATTCACAGATACGCAGTATTTT. This codes for CASSLGLPDRRFTDTQYF.

The genes are TRBV27 and TRBJ1-5, with D possibly being TRBD1 (5 bases). The germline V gene has CDR1 MNHEY and CDR2 SMNVEV (reference sequence). The CDR3 extends over 14 amino acids. Between the trimmed V and J ends, which lost 2 bases and 6 bases, there was a span of 11 bases. CDR3 region: CASSLHGGGQPQHF. DNA for the CDR3: TGTGCCAGCAGTTTACACGGGGGGGGTCAGCCCCAGCATTTT.

This clone was detected a few times. The chain combines TRBV5-5 with TRBJ2-7, with 9 positions matching TRBD1. CDR1 and CDR2 from the germline V gene are SGHKS and YYEKEE (reference sequence). CDR3 length: 15 amino acids. The J segment lost 4 bases and the V segment lost 4 bases, leaving 9 bases of the junction unmatched. The CDR3 loop is CASSNPGTGLYEQYF. As DNA, the CDR3 is TGTGCCAGCAGCAATCCCGGGACAGGGCTTTACGAGCAGTACTTC.

This clone occurred a few times. The chain is built from TRBV12-5 and TRBJ1-2, with a tentative D call TRBD1 (6 bases). This CDR3 comprises 13 residues. The ends were cut back, 6 bases at V and 8 bases at J, with 16 bases in the middle. Germline CDR1 is LGHNT and CDR2 is FRNRAP. The CDR3 reads CASGSTGRYGYTF. In nucleotides, the CDR3 is TGTGCTAGTGGCTCGACAGGACGATACGGCTACACCTTC.

The chain is built from TRBV7-2 and TRBJ2-3, with 9 bases identical to TRBD2. J lost 6 bases, V lost 5 bases, and 21 bases had no gene match. The CDR3 extends over 19 amino acids. Germline CDR1 SGHTA, CDR2 FQGNSA. CDR3 nucleotide sequence: TGTGCCAGCAGCCACTCGGGGTTGGCTAGCGGGGTTCCTCCTGATACGCAGTATTTT. This translates into CASSHSGLASGVPPDTQYF.

The rearrangement links TRBV14 to TRBJ1-6; no clear D. The CDR3 totals 14 residues. Per germline, CDR1 SGHDN and CDR2 FVKESK. V gave up 0 bases and J gave up 7 bases, with 7 bases separating them. CDR3 sequence (DNA): TGTGCCAGCAGCCAAGATTTCAGAAATTCACCCCTCCACTTT. Translating it yields CASSQDFRNSPLHF.

The V call is TRBV2, the J call TRBJ1-5, with 7 bases matching TRBD1. Per the germline V gene, CDR1 is SNHLY and CDR2 is FYNNEI. Germline trimming cut 8 bases from V and 0 bases from J; bases unmatched to any gene: 10. The CDR3 consists of 16 residues. The CDR3 DNA reads as TGTGCCAGCTTGGACAGGCCGACGGCTAGCAATCAGCCCCAGCATTTT. Encoded protein: CASLDRPTASNQPQHF.

This clone was counted once. The V and J genes are TRBV9 and TRBJ2-2; no definite D call. The V end was cut by 4 bases, the J end by 4 bases, with 11 bases between. This CDR3 spans 14 amino acids. CDR1 SGDLS and CDR2 YYNGEE come from the germline V gene. The CDR3 loop reads CASSSGLPTGELFF. In nucleotides, the CDR3 is TGTGCCAGCAGCTCCGGGTTACCCACCGGGGAGCTGTTTTTT.

The chain combines TRBV29-1 with TRBJ1-5; no clear D. The CDR3 is made up of 13 amino acids. V lost 4 bases and J lost 1, with 8 bases in between. CDR1 and CDR2 (germline): SQVTM, ANQGSEA. The CDR3 spells CSVGLESNQPQHF. The CDR3 coding sequence is TGCAGCGTTGGCTTAGAGAGCAATCAGCCCCAGCATTTT.

The gene calls are TRBV5-6 and TRBJ1-2; 9 nucleotides agree with TRBD1. Trimming removed 4 bases from V and 1 base from J; junction bases left unmatched: 5. The CDR3 contains 15 residues. Germline lookup yields CDR1 SGHDT and CDR2 YYEEEE. CDR3 amino acids: CASSPGTGNNYGYTF. DNA for the CDR3: TGTGCCAGCAGCCCGGGGACAGGGAATAACTATGGCTACACCTTC.

The chain joins TRBV6-5 to TRBJ2-3; the D is unclear. The CDR3 is 12 amino acids. CDR1 and CDR2 (germline): MNHEY, SVGAGI. With 6 bases removed from V and 6 bases from J, the gap between germline ends came to 10 bases. CDR3 nucleotides: TGTGCCAGCAGCCTCCTTTCCGATACGCAGTATTTT. This encodes CASSLLSDTQYF.

The CDR3 sequence: CASSPGPLNTEAFF. CDR3 DNA sequence: TGTGCCAGCAGCCCAGGGCCCTTGAACACTGAAGCTTTCTTT. This chain connects TRBV28 to TRBJ1-1; D is perhaps TRBD1 (5 bases). CDR3 length: 14 residues. V lost 6 bases and J 0 bases, leaving 11 bases between the germline ends. Germline lookup yields CDR1 MDHEN and CDR2 SYDVKM. Full variable domain (outside the CDR3, taken from reference TRBV28 and TRBJ1-1): DVKVTQSSRYLVKRTGEKVFLECVQDMDHENMFWYRQDPGLGLRLIYFSYDVKMKEKGDIPEGYSVSREKKERFSLILESASTNQTSMYLCASSPGPLNTEAFFGQGTRLTVV.

V is TRBV7-2 and J is TRBJ1-2; D may be TRBD1 (5 bases). CDR1 and CDR2 (germline): SGHTA, FQGNSA. This CDR3 is built from 12 residues. Trimming took 1 base from V and 7 from J, leaving 7 bases between them. DNA for the CDR3: TGTGCCAGCAGCTTAGAGAGGGGTGGCTACACCTTC. This gives the protein CASSLERGGYTF.

The CDR3 DNA sequence: TGTGCCAGCAGTTCCGGGGGACAGGGTTATGAAAAACTGTTTTTT. It yields the protein CASSSGGQGYEKLFF. V and J are TRBV6-5 and TRBJ1-4; TRBD1 matches at 9 bases. Germline CDR1 and CDR2: MNHEY and SVGAGI. The CDR3 covers 15 residues. V dropped 4 bases and J dropped 6; count of bases not matched to a gene: 6.

V and J are TRBV5-1 and TRBJ2-5; tentatively, D is TRBD1 or TRBD2 (5 bases each). V lost 0 bases, J lost 4 bases, and 10 bases lay in between. The V gene's germline CDR1 is SGHRS and CDR2 YFSETQ. The CDR3 contains 14 residues. The CDR3 loop reads CASSLAGTGETQYF. The CDR3 bases are TGCGCCAGCAGCTTGGCAGGGACGGGAGAGACCCAGTACTTC. Full variable domain (rest looked up from reference TRBV5-1 and TRBJ2-5): KAGVTQTPRYLIKTRGQQVTLSCSPISGHRSVSWYQQTPGQGLQFLFEYFSETQRNKGNFPGRFSGRQFSNSRSEMNVSTLELGDSALYLCASSLAGTGETQYFGPGTRLLVL.

The chain joins TRBV3-1 (or the pseudogene TRBV3-2) to TRBJ2-3, with TRBD1 as a possible D gene (7 bases). Germline loops: CDR1 LGHDT, CDR2 YNNKEL (reference sequence). CDR3 length equals 14 residues. The V and J ends lost 5 bases and 11 bases respectively, with 20 bases between them. This CDR3 is CASSLTGRPREQYF. The DNA for the CDR3 is TGTGCCAGCAGCTTGACAGGGAGGCCGAGAGAGCAGTATTTT.

In its sample, this clone was seen a few times. This chain links TRBV5-1 with TRBJ1-5; D is possibly TRBD1 (5 bases). Between the trimmed V and J ends, which lost 4 bases and 3 bases, there was a span of 17 bases. The CDR3 is 16 amino acids. Germline values: CDR1 SGHRS, CDR2 YFSETQ. CDR3 bases: TGCGCCAGCAGCATAGCTGGGGCCGTCACCAATCAGCCCCAGCATTTT. Translated, it gives CASSIAGAVTNQPQHF.

The chain has TRBV4-2 and TRBJ2-5; 7 bases are a match to TRBD2. Germline V gene data show CDR1 as LGHNA and CDR2 as YNFKEQ. V shed 3 bases, J shed 2 bases, and the junction held 9 bases outside the gene matches. The CDR3 is made up of 16 amino acids. The CDR3 is CASSHSQASGQETQYF. The CDR3 DNA reads TGTGCCAGCAGCCACAGCCAGGCTAGCGGACAAGAGACCCAGTACTTC.